The rows below give T cell receptor beta chains drawn from one sample of a study of blood T cell repertoires in COVID-19. Generated by immunoSEQ multiplex PCR, the TCRdb table keeps only in-frame clones and is missing some. The sample consists of around 310,000 clones, almost 90% of them appearing once. The sequenced material came from peripheral blood. The receptors shown here come from a woman between 35 and 50 years old with COVID-19, enrolled during active disease. CDR3s include the opening cysteine and the closing phenylalanine or tryptophan. A D gene is named only where the DNA matches it firmly. Expanded clones are given a class, and other clones once, few, many or no size at all.

V gene,J gene,clone size,D gene,CDR3 DNA,CDR3 protein
TRBV6-2/TRBV6-3,TRBJ1-2,once,.,TGTGCCAGCAGTAGGGGCGTTGGGAACTCGGGCTATGGCTACACCTTC,CASSRGVGNSGYGYTF
TRBV28,TRBJ1-5,.,.,TGTGCCAGCAGTTTTCTCGCGGCTCAGCCCCAGCATTTT,CASSFLAAQPQHF
TRBV10-3,TRBJ2-3,.,TRBD2,TGTGCCATCAGTGAGTCGGGGTCGGCTAGCGGGGGGGCTAGGACAGATACGCAGTATTTT,CAISESGSASGGARTDTQYF
TRBV2,TRBJ1-1,.,.,TGTGCCAGCAATGATGGGGGGGCAGATAGAACTGAAGCTTTCTTT,CASNDGGADRTEAFF
TRBV6-5,TRBJ1-1,.,TRBD1,TGTGCCAGCAGTCAAAGGACAGGATGGACTGAAGCTTTCTTT,CASSQRTGWTEAFF
TRBV7-9,TRBJ1-1,.,TRBD1,TGTGCCAGCAGCCCGCCGTCGGGGACAGGGGTAACTGAAGCTTTCTTT,CASSPPSGTGVTEAFF
TRBV16,TRBJ1-6,once,.,TGTGCCAGCAGACCCGGACGGACTGATAATTCACCCCTCCACTTT,CASRPGRTDNSPLHF
TRBV5-6,TRBJ1-1,.,.,TGTGCCAGCAGCCCGCGGCGGGGGGAAGCTTTCTTT,CASSPRRGEAFF
TRBV5-1,TRBJ2-7,.,.,TGCGCCAGCAGCTTGAACAGCTGTACCTACGAGCAGTACTTC,CASSLNSCTYEQYF
TRBV7-9,TRBJ2-7,.,TRBD1,TGTGCCAGCAGCTTAGCGTGGGACAGGGATCCCTACGAGCAGTACTTC,CASSLAWDRDPYEQYF
TRBV5-1,TRBJ2-1,once,TRBD2,TGCGCCAGCAGCTCCCTAGCGGGAGGGCCAAATGAGCAGTTCTTC,CASSSLAGGPNEQFF
TRBV6-2/TRBV6-3,TRBJ2-7,.,.,TGTGCCAGCAGTTACCCGGGCGCCGGGGCCTACGAGCAGTACTTC,CASSYPGAGAYEQYF
TRBV9,TRBJ2-7,.,.,TGTGCCAGCAGCGTAGATCCGTTCTCCTACGAGCAGTACTTC,CASSVDPFSYEQYF
TRBV5-4,TRBJ1-1,.,TRBD1,TGTGCCAGCAGCCAAACCTCGGACAGGGGTGGTGAAGCTTTCTTT,CASSQTSDRGGEAFF
TRBV5-1,TRBJ2-2,.,TRBD1,TGCGCCAGCAGCGTATTCACAGGGGGCTCCGGGGAGCTGTTTTTT,CASSVFTGGSGELFF
TRBV29-1,TRBJ2-1,.,.,TGCAGCCTCCTCGGGACTCCGGGGAATGAGCAGTTCTTC,CSLLGTPGNEQFF
TRBV30,TRBJ1-1,.,.,TGTGCCTGGGGGCGCCCGAACACTGAAGCTTTCTTT,CAWGRPNTEAFF
TRBV14,TRBJ2-1,.,TRBD2,TGTGCCAGCAGCCACAAAAGGACTAGCGGGTCAACCTACAATGAGCAGTTCTTC,CASSHKRTSGSTYNEQFF
TRBV5-8,TRBJ1-5,.,.,TGTGCCAGCAGCAGACAGGTCCGGATGGTGAGCCAGCATTTT,CASSRQVRMVSQHF
TRBV5-6,TRBJ2-5,.,.,TGTGCCAGCAGCCCGGGGATGGGGCAGGGGGGAGAGACCCAGTACTTC,CASSPGMGQGGETQYF
TRBV29-1,TRBJ1-2,.,.,TGCAGCGTTGAATGGCGGGAAGGCTACACCTTC,CSVEWREGYTF
TRBV6-4,TRBJ2-1,.,TRBD2,TGTGCCAGCAGTGATGGCGGGAGTGGGTACAATGAGCAGTTCTTC,CASSDGGSGYNEQFF
TRBV28,TRBJ1-2,.,.,TGTGCCAGCAGTTTAGCAGGGCTGGGAAACTATGGCTACACCTTC,CASSLAGLGNYGYTF
TRBV19,TRBJ1-3,.,TRBD1,TGTGCCAGTAGTACCTACCGGGACAGCCTCGGAAACACCATATATTTT,CASSTYRDSLGNTIYF
TRBV27,TRBJ1-5,.,.,TGTGCCAGCAACCCCGGAGGGGACGGTCAGCCCCAGCATTTT,CASNPGGDGQPQHF
TRBV2,TRBJ1-6,.,.,TGTGCCAGCAGTGAAGTTCCGAGTAATTCACCCCTCCACTTT,CASSEVPSNSPLHF
TRBV3-1/TRBV3-2,TRBJ2-7,.,TRBD2,TGTGCCAGCAGCCCAATTAGCGGGGGGGCAAACGAGCAGTACTTC,CASSPISGGANEQYF
TRBV7-3,TRBJ2-5,.,.,TGTGCCAGCAGCTCCTTGGGGGGAGAGACCCAGTACTTC,CASSSLGGETQYF
TRBV4-1,TRBJ2-7,.,TRBD2,TGCGCCAGCAGCCAAGGGGGCGGGAGCCTGGAGCAGTACTTC,CASSQGGGSLEQYF
TRBV5-4,TRBJ2-3,.,TRBD1,TGTGCCAGCAGCCGCCTGAGGGACAGGGACCTCACAGATACGCAGTATTTT,CASSRLRDRDLTDTQYF
TRBV7-9,TRBJ2-1,few,TRBD2,TGTGCCAGCAGCGTTGGCGGGGGCTACAATGAGCAGTTCTTC,CASSVGGGYNEQFF
TRBV7-8,TRBJ1-1,.,.,TGTGCCAGCAGCACGGACAGTACAATGAACACTGAAGCTTTCTTT,CASSTDSTMNTEAFF
TRBV24-1,TRBJ1-1,.,.,TGTGCCACCAGTGATACCTTAAATCTAGAAGCTTTCTTT,CATSDTLNLEAFF